The next 2 T cell receptor beta chains were all read from a single sample in a study of PD-L1 blockade in urothelial cancer. Sequencing was performed with immunoSEQ multiplex PCR; in TCRdb, only in-frame clones are kept and a portion is missing. This table holds just under 40,000 clones, roughly 91% found once. Sequenced here: PBMCs, sampled around atezolizumab (anti-PD-L1) treatment. The receptors were sampled from a man between 60 and 70 years old with urothelial cancer.

V gene TRBV10-3 combines with J gene TRBJ1-5; 8 bases match TRBD1. Germline trimming cut 3 bases from V and 7 bases from J; bases unmatched to any gene: 8. The CDR3 is 15 amino acids. Germline values: CDR1 ENHRY, CDR2 SYGVKD. As DNA, the CDR3 is TGTGCCATCAGTGATTCAGGGGGCGCGGGGCAGCCCCAGCATTTT. Protein: CAISDSGGAGQPQHF.

This sequence joins TRBV7-7 and TRBJ2-4, with D perhaps TRBD2 (6 bases). CDR1 and CDR2 (germline): SSHAT, FNYEAQ (reference sequence). The CDR3 totals 10 residues. The CDR3 bases are TGTGACGGGAGCAAAAACATTCAGTACTTC. This sequence encodes CDGSKNIQYF. Full variable domain (missing parts from reference TRBV7-7 and TRBJ2-4): GAGVSQSPRYKVTKRGQDVTLRCDPISSHATLYWYQQALGQGPEFLTYFNYEAQPDKSGLPSDRFSAERPEGSISTLTIQRTEQRDSAMYRCDGSKNIQYFGAGTRLSVL.